The T cell receptor (beta chain) under discussion was sequenced for a study of T cells in Graves' hyperthyroidism and ophthalmopathy. The source material, RNA transcripts, was used to amplify TCR beta CDR3 regions. When the TCR CDR3 underwent first-round RT-PCR, the HTBI primer set was used. A single record per CDR3 protein comes from TCRdb applying MiXCR to the multiplex PCR reads. The sample holds more than 350,000 distinct CDR3 sequences, about a sixth seen once. V lost 3 bases, J lost 6 bases, and 14 bases lay in between. The CDR3 extends over 14 amino acids. Ten or more counts support this clonotype.

Material for sequencing was blood. This clonotype was obtained from a woman under 40 with Graves' hyperthyroidism that later progressed to Graves' ophthalmopathy. The chain recombines TRBV12-3 or TRBV12-4 with TRBJ1-1; maybe TRBD1 (6 bases). CDR3 DNA sequence: TGTGCCAGCAGTTTTCGGGGGCGTAGAGCTGAAGCTTTCTTT. It codes for CASSFRGRRAEAFF.